A selection of T cell receptor beta chains follows, all from one sample in a study of cytomegalovirus exposure and HLA in healthy donors. Sequenced by immunoSEQ multiplex PCR; TCRdb stores in-frame clones only, minus some. The sample shows around 150,000 clones, 89% of them seen only once. Source material: PBMCs. The receptors shown here come from a man in his late teens or twenties in good health and CMV-seropositive. CDR3s include the opening cysteine and the closing phenylalanine or tryptophan. D genes are given only for firm matches. Size values are once, few and many counts, or a class for expanded clones, and some rows have none.

v_call,d_call,clone_size,j_call,cdr3_nt,cdr3_aa
TRBV29-1,TRBD1,NA,TRBJ1-1,TGCAGCGTTAGACAGGGGGCGCGGACTGAAGCTTTCTTT,CSVRQGARTEAFF
TRBV5-4,TRBD1,NA,TRBJ1-2,TGTGCCAGCAGCCTGACAGGGGTGAGCTATGGCTACACCTTC,CASSLTGVSYGYTF
TRBV19,NA,few,TRBJ2-7,TGTGCCAGTAGTGCGGGATCCTACGAGCAGTACTTC,CASSAGSYEQYF
TRBV7-8,NA,few,TRBJ1-1,TGTGCCAGCATTCGGCGGCGGGGAGCGACGAACACTGAAGCTTTCTTT,CASIRRRGATNTEAFF
TRBV13,TRBD1,NA,TRBJ2-7,TGTGCCAGCAGCTCTGAGGGACAGGGGCGTAACGAGCAGTACTTC,CASSSEGQGRNEQYF
TRBV27,TRBD2,NA,TRBJ2-7,TGTGCCAGCAGCCTCACCATTCTAGCGGGAGGGGCCTACGGGCAGTACTTC,CASSLTILAGGAYGQYF
TRBV28,NA,NA,TRBJ1-3,TGTGCCAGCAGTTTATCGCAGTCTGGAAACACCATATATTTT,CASSLSQSGNTIYF
TRBV6-1,TRBD1,NA,TRBJ1-1,TGTGCCAGCAACCCTGGGGACAGGATGAACACTGAAGCTTTCTTT,CASNPGDRMNTEAFF
TRBV7-8,NA,NA,TRBJ2-7,TGTGCCAGCAGCTCTGGACTCTTTGGGGAGTACGAGCAGTACTTC,CASSSGLFGEYEQYF
TRBV7-3,NA,few,TRBJ2-7,TGTGCCAGCAGCAGACGGGGTACAGCCTACGAGCAGTACTTC,CASSRRGTAYEQYF
TRBV5-6,NA,NA,TRBJ2-7,TGTGCCAGCAGCTCCCTCGGGTCGAGGTACGAGCAGTACTTC,CASSSLGSRYEQYF
TRBV5-1,NA,once,TRBJ2-7,TGCGCCAGCAGCTTTCGGCCCCGTCGCACGGGGACTGACACCTACGAGCAGTACTTC,CASSFRPRRTGTDTYEQYF
TRBV19,NA,NA,TRBJ2-1,TGTGCCAGTAGTTACAGGAGAACGTCCTACAATGAGCAGTTCTTC,CASSYRRTSYNEQFF
TRBV7-8,NA,once,TRBJ2-1,TGTGCCAGCAGCCTTAACAGGGTTGGTTACAATGAGCAGTTCTTC,CASSLNRVGYNEQFF
TRBV7-9,NA,NA,TRBJ2-3,TGTGCCAGCAGCTCGCGGGTGGGGCAGGGGAGCACAGATACGCAGTATTTT,CASSSRVGQGSTDTQYF
TRBV11-3,TRBD1,NA,TRBJ2-1,TGTGCCAGCAGCTCCCGGGACAGGTACAATGAGCAGTTCTTC,CASSSRDRYNEQFF
TRBV18,NA,NA,TRBJ1-2,TGTGCCAGCTCACCGCGTCGAGGGGGAACTGGCTACACCTTC,CASSPRRGGTGYTF
TRBV27,NA,NA,TRBJ2-7,TGTGCCAGCTCTACTCAGACACAGGCAACCTACGAGCAGTACTTC,CASSTQTQATYEQYF
TRBV19,TRBD2,NA,TRBJ2-3,TGTGCCAGCGACGACCCTAGCGGGAGTGCAGATACGCAGTATTTT,CASDDPSGSADTQYF
TRBV12-5,NA,once,TRBJ1-1,TGTGCTAGTGGTTTGGTCCTAACTAGGACAGCCGAAGCTTTCTTT,CASGLVLTRTAEAFF
TRBV6-1,NA,once,TRBJ1-1,TGTGCCAGCAGTGAAGGGGGCGGGAACACTGAAGCTTTCTTT,CASSEGGGNTEAFF
TRBV6-1,TRBD1,NA,TRBJ1-6,TGTGCCAGCAGTACGACAGGGCAGGATTCACCCCTCCACTTT,CASSTTGQDSPLHF
TRBV5-1,NA,NA,TRBJ2-2,TGCGCCAGCAGCCTTACCGAGGGGAACACCGGGGAGCTGTTTTTT,CASSLTEGNTGELFF
TRBV7-6,NA,few,TRBJ2-7,TGTGCCAGCAGCCCATCACAGTCGGCTAACTACGAGCAGTACTTC,CASSPSQSANYEQYF
TRBV19,TRBD2,NA,TRBJ2-2,TGTGCCAGTAGTGCTCCGGGACTAGCGGGAGGGACCAACACCGGGGAGCTGTTTTTT,CASSAPGLAGGTNTGELFF
TRBV7-6,TRBD2,NA,TRBJ2-7,TGTGCCAGCAGCCAAACCCCGGGACTAGAGGGCGAGCAGTACTTC,CASSQTPGLEGEQYF
TRBV28,TRBD1,once,TRBJ2-2,TGTGCCAGCAGTTCCGGGACAGGGGCCTACACCGGGGAGCTGTTTTTT,CASSSGTGAYTGELFF
TRBV6-1,NA,NA,TRBJ2-2,TGTGCCAGCAGCACAACAGGCACCGGGGAGCTGTTTTTT,CASSTTGTGELFF
TRBV7-3,TRBD1,few,TRBJ2-3,TGTGCCAGCAGTCTTCGAGGGGGCGGGGATACGCAGTATTTT,CASSLRGGGDTQYF
TRBV5-1,TRBD2,NA,TRBJ2-3,TGCGCCAGCAGCATAGCGGGAGCTACTCGGGATACGCAGTATTTT,CASSIAGATRDTQYF
TRBV10-3,TRBD1,NA,TRBJ2-6,TGTGCCATCACCGCCAGGACAGGGGGATCCGGGGCCAACGTCCTGACTTTC,CAITARTGGSGANVLTF
TRBV2,TRBD1,NA,TRBJ2-1,TGTGCCAGCAGTGAAGGTGCCGGGACAGGGCTATACAATGAGCAGTTCTTC,CASSEGAGTGLYNEQFF
TRBV2,NA,NA,TRBJ2-6,TGTGCCAGCAGAAGAGGTTTAGGTGGGGCCAACGTCCTGACTTTC,CASRRGLGGANVLTF
TRBV2,NA,few,TRBJ1-1,TGTGCCAGCAGTGAGTCAGGGGCTAATGAAGCTTTCTTT,CASSESGANEAFF
TRBV7-2,NA,NA,TRBJ2-7,TGTGCCAGCAGCCCTACCGGGGGAAGTTCCTACGAGCAGTACTTC,CASSPTGGSSYEQYF
TRBV5-1,NA,NA,TRBJ1-1,TGCGCCAGCAGCCGGATTGGGGGGGGAACGGACACTGAAGCTTTCTTT,CASSRIGGGTDTEAFF
TRBV11-2,TRBD2,NA,TRBJ2-3,TGTGCCAGCAGCTTAGATTATTGGGCTAGCGGGAGCCGTGGCACAGATACGCAGTATTTT,CASSLDYWASGSRGTDTQYF
TRBV7-9,NA,NA,TRBJ1-1,TGTGCCAGCAGCTTAACGGCAGGTGCCACTGAAGCTTTCTTT,CASSLTAGATEAFF
TRBV11-2,TRBD2,few,TRBJ2-4,TGTGCCAGCAGCCTGGGACGCGGGGGGGTCCTAGCCAAAAACATTCAGTACTTC,CASSLGRGGVLAKNIQYF
TRBV27,NA,NA,TRBJ1-3,TGTGCCAGCAGTTTAGTGGGCAACTCTGGAAACACCATATATTTT,CASSLVGNSGNTIYF
TRBV4-1,TRBD2,NA,TRBJ2-2,TGCGCCAGCAGCCAAACCGGGACTAGCGCCGGGGAGCTGTTTTTT,CASSQTGTSAGELFF
TRBV28,NA,NA,TRBJ2-7,TGTGCCAGCAGTCTACAGGGATCCTCCTACGAGCAGTACTTC,CASSLQGSSYEQYF
TRBV29-1,TRBD1,NA,TRBJ1-1,TGCAGCGTTGACCGGGACAGGGCGAACACTGAAGCTTTCTTT,CSVDRDRANTEAFF
TRBV4-1,NA,NA,TRBJ2-5,TGCGCCAGCAGCCCTCGCGCCCAAGAGACCCAGTACTTC,CASSPRAQETQYF
TRBV4-1,TRBD1,NA,TRBJ2-3,TGCGCCAGCAGCCAAGAACCGGGACAGTACAGTAGAACTAGCACAGATACGCAGTATTTT,CASSQEPGQYSRTSTDTQYF
TRBV6-6,NA,NA,TRBJ1-2,TGTGCCAGCAGTACACAGGGATCTAACTATGGCTACACCTTC,CASSTQGSNYGYTF
TRBV4-1,NA,NA,TRBJ2-7,TGCGCCAGCAGCCAAAGAGGGCGCTCCTACGAGCAGTACTTC,CASSQRGRSYEQYF
TRBV19,TRBD1,NA,TRBJ1-5,TGTGCCAGTATTGAGGGGACAGATGCCTATCAGCCCCAGCATTTT,CASIEGTDAYQPQHF
TRBV6-6,TRBD2,NA,TRBJ2-7,TGTGCCAGCAGTACCCTAGCGGGAGGGCCGGGGAACGAGCAGTACTTC,CASSTLAGGPGNEQYF
TRBV13,NA,NA,TRBJ2-6,TGTGCCAGCAGCCTCAGGGGCACCTGGGCCAACGTCCTGACTTTC,CASSLRGTWANVLTF
TRBV7-9,NA,NA,TRBJ1-4,TGTGCCAGCAGCCCCGGGGAAATTAATGAAAAACTGTTTTTT,CASSPGEINEKLFF
TRBV7-2,TRBD2,NA,TRBJ2-5,TGTGCCAGCAGCCGATCCCTAGGAGCGGGGGGAGAGACCCAGTACTTC,CASSRSLGAGGETQYF
TRBV5-6,NA,NA,TRBJ1-2,TGTGCCAGCAGCTACGGGGTGTCTGGCTACACCTTC,CASSYGVSGYTF
TRBV21-1,NA,few,TRBJ2-7,TGTGCCAGCAGCAAAGAAACTAGCCACGAGCAGTACTTC,CASSKETSHEQYF
TRBV5-1,TRBD1,NA,TRBJ1-1,TGCGCCAGCAGCAGACAGGGCGAGCCTAACACTGAAGCTTTCTTT,CASSRQGEPNTEAFF
TRBV27,TRBD2,NA,TRBJ2-1,TGTGCCAGCAGTTTCTCGGGGGGTCACAATGAGCAGTTCTTC,CASSFSGGHNEQFF